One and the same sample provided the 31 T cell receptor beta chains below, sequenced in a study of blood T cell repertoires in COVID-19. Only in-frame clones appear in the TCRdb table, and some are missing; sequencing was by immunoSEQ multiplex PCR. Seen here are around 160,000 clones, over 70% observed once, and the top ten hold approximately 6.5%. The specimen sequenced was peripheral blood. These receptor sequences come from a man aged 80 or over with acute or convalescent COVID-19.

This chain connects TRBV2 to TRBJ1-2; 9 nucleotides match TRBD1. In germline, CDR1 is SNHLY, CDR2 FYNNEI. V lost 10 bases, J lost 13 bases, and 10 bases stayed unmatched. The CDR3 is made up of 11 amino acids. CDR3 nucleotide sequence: TGTGCCACCACCCGGGACAGGGAAGCCACCTTC. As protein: CATTRDREATF.

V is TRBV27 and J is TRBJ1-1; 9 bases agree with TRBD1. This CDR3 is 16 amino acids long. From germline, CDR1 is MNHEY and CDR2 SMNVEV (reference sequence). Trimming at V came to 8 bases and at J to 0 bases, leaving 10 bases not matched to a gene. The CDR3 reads CASSRDRVGMNTEAFF. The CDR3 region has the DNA TGTGCCAGCTCGAGGGACAGGGTCGGGATGAACACTGAAGCTTTCTTT.

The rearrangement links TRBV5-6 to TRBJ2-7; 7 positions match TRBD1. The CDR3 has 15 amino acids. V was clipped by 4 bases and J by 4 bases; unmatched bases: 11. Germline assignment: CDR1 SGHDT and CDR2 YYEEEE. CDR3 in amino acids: CASSADRRFGYEQYF. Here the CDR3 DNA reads TGTGCCAGCAGCGCGGACAGGCGGTTCGGATACGAGCAGTACTTC.

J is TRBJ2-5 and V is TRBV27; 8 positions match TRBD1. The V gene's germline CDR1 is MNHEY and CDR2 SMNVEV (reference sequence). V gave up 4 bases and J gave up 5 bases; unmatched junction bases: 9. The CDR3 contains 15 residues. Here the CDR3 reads CASSSGRGLSETQYF. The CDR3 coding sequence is TGTGCCAGCAGTTCGGGCAGGGGGCTTTCCGAGACCCAGTACTTC.

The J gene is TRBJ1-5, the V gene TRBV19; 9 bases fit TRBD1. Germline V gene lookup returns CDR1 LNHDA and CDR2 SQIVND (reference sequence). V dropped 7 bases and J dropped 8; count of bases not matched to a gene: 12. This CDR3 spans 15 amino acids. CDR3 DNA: TGTGCCAGTACCACAGGGGGCACCGCATTAGAGCCCCAGCATTTT. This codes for CASTTGGTALEPQHF. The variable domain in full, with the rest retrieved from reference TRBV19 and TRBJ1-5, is DGGITQSPKYLFRKEGQNVTLSCEQNLNHDAMYWYRQDPGQGLRLIYYSQIVNDFQKGDIAEGYSVSREKKESFPLTVTSAQKNPTAFYLCASTTGGTALEPQHFGDGTRLSIL.

CDR3 amino acids: CASSQDIRLNEKLFF. The CDR3 DNA reads as TGTGCCAGCAGCCAAGATATACGGTTAAATGAAAAACTGTTTTTT. This chain links TRBV3-1 (or the pseudogene TRBV3-2) with TRBJ1-4; D is ambiguous. CDR3 length: 15 amino acids. Germline loops: CDR1 LGHDT, CDR2 YNNKEL (reference sequence). V lost 0 bases and J lost 5, with 10 bases in between.

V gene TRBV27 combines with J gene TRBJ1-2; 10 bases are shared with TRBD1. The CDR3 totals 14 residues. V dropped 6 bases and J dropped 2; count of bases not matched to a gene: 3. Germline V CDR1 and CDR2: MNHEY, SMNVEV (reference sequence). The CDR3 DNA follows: TGTGCCAGCAGGCGGACAGGGGGGAACTATGGCTACACCTTC. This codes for CASRRTGGNYGYTF.

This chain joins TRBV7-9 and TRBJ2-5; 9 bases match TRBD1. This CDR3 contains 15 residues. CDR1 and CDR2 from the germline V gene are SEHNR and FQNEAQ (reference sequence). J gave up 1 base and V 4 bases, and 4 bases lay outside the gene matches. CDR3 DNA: TGTGCCAGCAGCTACGGGACAGGGACCCAAGAGACCCAGTACTTC. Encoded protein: CASSYGTGTQETQYF.

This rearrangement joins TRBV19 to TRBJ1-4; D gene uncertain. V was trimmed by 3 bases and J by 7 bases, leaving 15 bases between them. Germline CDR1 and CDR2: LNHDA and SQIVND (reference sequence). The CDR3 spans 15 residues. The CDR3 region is CASSMDQGAGEKLFF. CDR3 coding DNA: TGTGCCAGTAGTATGGATCAAGGAGCGGGTGAAAAACTGTTTTTT. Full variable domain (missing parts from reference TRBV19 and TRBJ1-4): DGGITQSPKYLFRKEGQNVTLSCEQNLNHDAMYWYRQDPGQGLRLIYYSQIVNDFQKGDIAEGYSVSREKKESFPLTVTSAQKNPTAFYLCASSMDQGAGEKLFFGSGTQLSVL.

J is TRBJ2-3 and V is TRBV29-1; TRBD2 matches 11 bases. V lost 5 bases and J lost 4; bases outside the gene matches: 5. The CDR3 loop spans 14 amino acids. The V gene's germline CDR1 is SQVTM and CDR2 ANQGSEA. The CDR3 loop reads CSVLLAGAADTQYF. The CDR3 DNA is TGCAGCGTTCTACTAGCGGGAGCTGCAGATACGCAGTATTTT.

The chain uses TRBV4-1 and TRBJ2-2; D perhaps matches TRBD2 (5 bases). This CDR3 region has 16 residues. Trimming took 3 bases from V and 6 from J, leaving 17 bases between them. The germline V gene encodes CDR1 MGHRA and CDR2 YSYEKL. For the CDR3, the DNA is TGCGCCAGCAGCCAGGCGCCCGGGATATCGGCCGGGGAGCTGTTTTTT. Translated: CASSQAPGISAGELFF.

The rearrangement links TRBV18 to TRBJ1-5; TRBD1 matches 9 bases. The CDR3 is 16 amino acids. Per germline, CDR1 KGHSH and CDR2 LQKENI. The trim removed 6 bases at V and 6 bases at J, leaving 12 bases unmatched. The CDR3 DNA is TGTGCCAGCTCGCTTACGGGACAGGGTGGAAGTCAGCCCCAGCATTTT. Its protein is CASSLTGQGGSQPQHF.

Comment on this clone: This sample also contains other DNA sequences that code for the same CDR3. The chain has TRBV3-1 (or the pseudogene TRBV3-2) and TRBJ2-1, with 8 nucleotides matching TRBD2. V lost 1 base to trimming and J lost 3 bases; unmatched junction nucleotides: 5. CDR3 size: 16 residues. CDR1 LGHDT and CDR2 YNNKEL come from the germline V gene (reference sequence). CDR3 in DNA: TGTGCCAGCAGCCAAGGATTGGCGGGGGGCTACAATGAGCAGTTCTTC. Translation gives CASSQGLAGGYNEQFF.

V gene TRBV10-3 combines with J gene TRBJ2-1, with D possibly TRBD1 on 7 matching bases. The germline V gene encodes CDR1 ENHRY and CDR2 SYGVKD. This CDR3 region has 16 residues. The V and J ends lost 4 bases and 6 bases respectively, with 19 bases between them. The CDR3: CAISGHGGGLSNEQFF. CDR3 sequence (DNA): TGTGCCATCAGTGGGCATGGAGGGGGCCTCAGCAATGAGCAGTTCTTC.

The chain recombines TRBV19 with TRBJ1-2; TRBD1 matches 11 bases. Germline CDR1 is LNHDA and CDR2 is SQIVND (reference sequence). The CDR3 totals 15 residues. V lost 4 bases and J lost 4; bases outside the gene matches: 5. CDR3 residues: CASSTRGQGAYGYTF. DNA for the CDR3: TGTGCCAGTAGTACCAGAGGACAGGGGGCCTATGGCTACACCTTC.

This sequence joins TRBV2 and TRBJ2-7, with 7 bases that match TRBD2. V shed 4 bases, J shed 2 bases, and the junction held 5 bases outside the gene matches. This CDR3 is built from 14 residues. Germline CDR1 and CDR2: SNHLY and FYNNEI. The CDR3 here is CASSVEAGPYEQYF. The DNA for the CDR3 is TGTGCCAGCAGTGTCGAAGCGGGACCCTACGAGCAGTACTTC. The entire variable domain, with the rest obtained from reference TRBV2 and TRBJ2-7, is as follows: EPEVTQTPSHQVTQMGQEVILRCVPISNHLYFYWYRQILGQKVEFLVSFYNNEISEKSEIFDDQFSVERPDGSNFTLKIRSTKLEDSAMYFCASSVEAGPYEQYFGPGTRLTVT.

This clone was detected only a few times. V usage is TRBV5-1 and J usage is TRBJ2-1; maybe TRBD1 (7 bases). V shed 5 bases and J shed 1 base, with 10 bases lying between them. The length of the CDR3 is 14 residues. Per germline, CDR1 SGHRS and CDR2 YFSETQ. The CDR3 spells CASRAGQSYNEQFF. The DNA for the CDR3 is TGCGCCAGCAGGGCGGGACAGTCCTACAATGAGCAGTTCTTC.

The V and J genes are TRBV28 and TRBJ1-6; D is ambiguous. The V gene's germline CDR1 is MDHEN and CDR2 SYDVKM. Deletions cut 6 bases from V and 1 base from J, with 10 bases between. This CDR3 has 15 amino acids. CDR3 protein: CASRGEGSYNSPLHF. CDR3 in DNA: TGTGCCAGCAGGGGCGAGGGTTCCTATAATTCACCCCTCCACTTT.

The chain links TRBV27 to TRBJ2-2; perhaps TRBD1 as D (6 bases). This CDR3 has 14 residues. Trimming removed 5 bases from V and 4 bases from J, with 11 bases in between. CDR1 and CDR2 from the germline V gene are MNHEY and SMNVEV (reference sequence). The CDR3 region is CASSLDSFTGELFF. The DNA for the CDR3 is TGTGCCAGCAGTCTGGACAGTTTCACCGGGGAGCTGTTTTTT.

The CDR3 sequence: CASRETVSSPLHF. CDR3 DNA sequence: TGCGCCAGCAGAGAGACAGTCAGTTCACCCCTCCACTTT. This chain links TRBV10-2 with TRBJ1-6; possible D gene TRBD1, 5 bases. The V gene lost 6 bases and the J gene lost 9 bases, with 12 bases spanning the gap. CDR1 and CDR2 (germline): WSHSY, SAAADI. The CDR3 is made up of 13 amino acids.

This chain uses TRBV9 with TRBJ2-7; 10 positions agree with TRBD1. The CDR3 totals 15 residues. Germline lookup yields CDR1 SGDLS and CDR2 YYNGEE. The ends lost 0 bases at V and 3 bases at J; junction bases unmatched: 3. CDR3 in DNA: TGTGCCAGCAGCGTAGGACAGGGGGCGCGCTACGAGCAGTACTTC. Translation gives CASSVGQGARYEQYF. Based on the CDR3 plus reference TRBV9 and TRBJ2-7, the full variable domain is DSGVTQTPKHLITATGQRVTLRCSPRSGDLSVYWYQQSLDQGLQFLIQYYNGEERAKGNILERFSAQQFPDLHSELNLSSLELGDSALYFCASSVGQGARYEQYFGPGTRLTVT.

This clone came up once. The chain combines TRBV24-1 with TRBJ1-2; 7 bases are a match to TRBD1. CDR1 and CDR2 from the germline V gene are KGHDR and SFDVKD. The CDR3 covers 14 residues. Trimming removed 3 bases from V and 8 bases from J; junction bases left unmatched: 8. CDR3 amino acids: CATSDQDRVSGYTF. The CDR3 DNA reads TGTGCCACCAGTGATCAAGACAGGGTCAGCGGCTACACCTTC.

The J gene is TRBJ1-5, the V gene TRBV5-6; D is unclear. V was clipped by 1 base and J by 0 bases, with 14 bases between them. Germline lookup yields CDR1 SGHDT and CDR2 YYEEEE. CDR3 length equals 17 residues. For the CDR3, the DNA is TGTGCCAGCAGCTTGCGAGGGAGCGGCTATAGCAATCAGCCCCAGCATTTT. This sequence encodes CASSLRGSGYSNQPQHF.

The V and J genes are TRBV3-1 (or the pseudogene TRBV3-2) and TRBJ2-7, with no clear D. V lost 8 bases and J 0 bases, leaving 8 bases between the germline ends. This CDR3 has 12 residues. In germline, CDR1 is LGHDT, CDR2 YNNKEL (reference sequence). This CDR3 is CASAVSSYEQYF. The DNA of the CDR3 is TGTGCCAGCGCGGTCAGCTCCTACGAGCAGTACTTC.

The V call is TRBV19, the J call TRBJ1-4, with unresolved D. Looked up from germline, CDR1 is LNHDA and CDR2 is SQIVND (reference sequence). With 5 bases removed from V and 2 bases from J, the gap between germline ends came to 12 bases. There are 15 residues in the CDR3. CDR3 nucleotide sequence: TGTGCCAGTAGTCCTAGCCACCCGACTAATGAAAAACTGTTTTTT. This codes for CASSPSHPTNEKLFF. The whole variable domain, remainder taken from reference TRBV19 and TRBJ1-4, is DGGITQSPKYLFRKEGQNVTLSCEQNLNHDAMYWYRQDPGQGLRLIYYSQIVNDFQKGDIAEGYSVSREKKESFPLTVTSAQKNPTAFYLCASSPSHPTNEKLFFGSGTQLSVL.

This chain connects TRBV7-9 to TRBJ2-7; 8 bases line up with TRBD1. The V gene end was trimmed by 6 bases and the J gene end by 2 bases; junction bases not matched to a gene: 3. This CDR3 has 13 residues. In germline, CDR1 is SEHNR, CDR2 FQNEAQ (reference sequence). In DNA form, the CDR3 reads TGTGCCAGCAGGGCGGGACAGGCCTACGAGCAGTACTTC. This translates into CASRAGQAYEQYF.

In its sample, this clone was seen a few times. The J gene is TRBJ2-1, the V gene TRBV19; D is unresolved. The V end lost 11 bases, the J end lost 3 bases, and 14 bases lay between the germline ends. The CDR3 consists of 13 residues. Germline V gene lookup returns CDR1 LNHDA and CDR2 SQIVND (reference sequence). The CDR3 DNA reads TGTGCCTGTCGAGGTAGCCACTACAATGAGCAGTTCTTC. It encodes CACRGSHYNEQFF. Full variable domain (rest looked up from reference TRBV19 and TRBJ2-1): DGGITQSPKYLFRKEGQNVTLSCEQNLNHDAMYWYRQDPGQGLRLIYYSQIVNDFQKGDIAEGYSVSREKKESFPLTVTSAQKNPTAFYLCACRGSHYNEQFFGPGTRLTVL.

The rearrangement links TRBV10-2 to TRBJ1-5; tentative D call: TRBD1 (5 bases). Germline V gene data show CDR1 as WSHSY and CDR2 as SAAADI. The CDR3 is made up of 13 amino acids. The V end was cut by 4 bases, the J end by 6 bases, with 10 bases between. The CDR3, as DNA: TGCGCCAGCAGTGGACAGACCTCTCAGCCCCAGCATTTT. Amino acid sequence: CASSGQTSQPQHF.

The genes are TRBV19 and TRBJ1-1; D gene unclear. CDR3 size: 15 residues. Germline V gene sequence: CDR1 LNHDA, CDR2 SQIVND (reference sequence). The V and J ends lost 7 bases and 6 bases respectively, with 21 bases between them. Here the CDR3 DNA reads TGTGCCAGTACCCCTGGCGGGGTAGGAGTCGCTGAAGCTTTCTTT. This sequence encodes CASTPGGVGVAEAFF.

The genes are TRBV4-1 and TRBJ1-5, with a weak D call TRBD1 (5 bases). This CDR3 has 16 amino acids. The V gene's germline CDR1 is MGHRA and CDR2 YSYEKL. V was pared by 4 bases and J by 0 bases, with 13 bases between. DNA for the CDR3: TGCGCCAGCAGCCTACAGGAGCTTTATAGCAATCAGCCCCAGCATTTT. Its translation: CASSLQELYSNQPQHF.

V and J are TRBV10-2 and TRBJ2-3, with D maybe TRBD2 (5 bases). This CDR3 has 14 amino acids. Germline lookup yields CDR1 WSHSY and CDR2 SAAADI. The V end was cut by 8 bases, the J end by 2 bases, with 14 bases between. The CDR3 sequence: CASEVASDTDTQYF. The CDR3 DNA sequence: TGCGCCAGCGAGGTAGCGTCGGACACAGATACGCAGTATTTT.